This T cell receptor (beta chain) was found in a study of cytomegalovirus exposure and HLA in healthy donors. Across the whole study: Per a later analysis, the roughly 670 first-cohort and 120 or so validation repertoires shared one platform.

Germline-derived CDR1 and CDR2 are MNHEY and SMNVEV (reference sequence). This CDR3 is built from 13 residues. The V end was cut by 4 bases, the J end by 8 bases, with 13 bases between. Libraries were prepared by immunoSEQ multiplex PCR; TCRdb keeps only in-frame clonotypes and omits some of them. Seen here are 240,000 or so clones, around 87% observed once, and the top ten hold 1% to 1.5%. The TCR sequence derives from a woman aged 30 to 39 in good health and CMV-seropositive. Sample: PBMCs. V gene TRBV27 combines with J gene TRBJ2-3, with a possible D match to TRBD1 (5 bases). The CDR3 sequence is CASSSSGIATQYF. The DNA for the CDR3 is TGTGCCAGCAGTTCTTCAGGGATAGCTACGCAGTATTTT.